This TCR beta chain is drawn from a study of blood T cell repertoires in COVID-19. Background on the study: Spain, Italy and the United States supplied samples that represented acute and convalescent COVID-19. From T cells, B-cell-depleted T cells, or PBMCs came the material, which was cDNA or gDNA.

Authors' methods: Amplifying reference gene primers gave estimates of nucleated cell counts. The data were produced by immunoSEQ multiplex PCR, yet TCRdb's version contains in-frame clones alone and is incomplete. D and trimming were read from the DNA, whereas the V and J calls and clone size are those reported in that table. Of under 80,000 clones in the sample, around 85% were seen once. Germline lookup yields CDR1 SGHAT and CDR2 FQNNGV. CDR3 length: 15 residues. Trimming removed 2 bases at V and 5 bases at J, with 15 bases between. This sequence joins TRBV11-2 and TRBJ1-2; D ambiguous. The sequenced sample consisted of peripheral blood. The TCR sequence derives from a man older than 75 in a cohort sampled during active COVID-19. In DNA form, the CDR3 reads TGTGCCAGCAGCTTAACGGAGAATATGGAATATGGCTACACCTTC. As protein: CASSLTENMEYGYTF.